This is a list of T cell receptor beta chains from one sample in a study of early stage breast cancer tumors. Repertoires were generated with immunoSEQ multiplex PCR, while TCRdb's copy carries only in-frame clones and drops some. The data contain 45,000 to 60,000 clones, around nine tenths of them singletons. The source material was blood. These receptor sequences come from a person aged 65 to 79 with breast cancer. Each CDR3 is given with its conserved first and last residue. A D gene is named only where the DNA matches it firmly. Rows give clone size only sometimes, using once, few, many, or a class for an expanded clone.

CDR3aa: CASSYSGAGGQPQHF; CDR3nt: TGTGCCAGCAGTTACTCGGGCGCGGGCGGGCAGCCCCAGCATTTT; abundance: NA; v_gene: TRBV6-6; j_gene: TRBJ1-5; d_gene: NA
CDR3aa: CAISESGVAQETQYF; CDR3nt: TGTGCCATCAGTGAGTCAGGGGTCGCCCAAGAGACCCAGTACTTC; abundance: NA; v_gene: TRBV10-3; j_gene: TRBJ2-5; d_gene: NA
CDR3aa: CASSGRTDTQYF; CDR3nt: TGTGCCAGCAGTGGCCGCACAGATACGCAGTATTTT; abundance: few; v_gene: TRBV14; j_gene: TRBJ2-3; d_gene: NA
CDR3aa: CASSRQGTDGYTF; CDR3nt: TGTGCCAGCTCAAGACAGGGGACGGATGGCTACACCTTC; abundance: NA; v_gene: TRBV2; j_gene: TRBJ1-2; d_gene: TRBD1
CDR3aa: CASSSPGPQETQYF; CDR3nt: TGTGCCAGCAGCTCACCAGGCCCACAAGAGACCCAGTACTTC; abundance: NA; v_gene: TRBV5-4; j_gene: TRBJ2-5; d_gene: NA
CDR3aa: CASSVAVTGLTKSYSGANVLTF; CDR3nt: TGTGCCAGCAGTGTCGCCGTAACAGGGTTGACAAAATCCTACTCTGGGGCCAACGTCCTGACTTTC; abundance: NA; v_gene: TRBV6-8; j_gene: TRBJ2-6; d_gene: NA
CDR3aa: CASSLGQAYYEQYF; CDR3nt: TGCGCCAGCAGCTTGGGTCAGGCCTACTACGAGCAGTACTTC; abundance: NA; v_gene: TRBV5-1; j_gene: TRBJ2-7; d_gene: NA
CDR3aa: CASSGGLAGKETQYF; CDR3nt: TGTGCCAGCAGCGGGGGACTAGCGGGGAAAGAGACCCAGTACTTC; abundance: NA; v_gene: TRBV9; j_gene: TRBJ2-5; d_gene: TRBD2
CDR3aa: CASSPDQLASNQPQHF; CDR3nt: TGTGCCAGCAGCCCAGACCAGTTAGCTAGCAATCAGCCCCAGCATTTT; abundance: NA; v_gene: TRBV7-9; j_gene: TRBJ1-5; d_gene: NA
CDR3aa: CASSSRLAGEIVDTQYF; CDR3nt: TGCGCCAGCAGCTCTCGACTAGCGGGAGAGATTGTTGATACGCAGTATTTT; abundance: NA; v_gene: TRBV5-1; j_gene: TRBJ2-3; d_gene: TRBD2
CDR3aa: CASSVGEGAEAFF; CDR3nt: TGTGCCAGCAGCGTAGGGGAAGGGGCTGAAGCTTTCTTT; abundance: few; v_gene: TRBV9; j_gene: TRBJ1-1; d_gene: NA
CDR3aa: CASSFGRGGQPQHF; CDR3nt: TGTGCCAGCAGCTTTGGCAGGGGTGGTCAGCCCCAGCATTTT; abundance: NA; v_gene: TRBV5-6; j_gene: TRBJ1-5; d_gene: NA
CDR3aa: CAWGGQPNQPQHF; CDR3nt: TGTGCCTGGGGCGGGCAGCCCAATCAGCCCCAGCATTTT; abundance: few; v_gene: TRBV30; j_gene: TRBJ1-5; d_gene: NA
CDR3aa: CASTPKDTQYF; CDR3nt: TGTGCCAGCACCCCTAAAGATACGCAGTATTTT; abundance: NA; v_gene: TRBV7-8; j_gene: TRBJ2-3; d_gene: NA
CDR3aa: CASSTGSQYGTQYF; CDR3nt: TGTGCCAGTAGCACAGGATCCCAATACGGGACCCAGTACTTC; abundance: few; v_gene: TRBV19; j_gene: TRBJ2-5; d_gene: NA
CDR3aa: CASSRAANPSGGTDTQYF; CDR3nt: TGTGCCAGCAGCCGCGCAGCTAACCCGTCCGGGGGCACAGATACGCAGTATTTT; abundance: NA; v_gene: TRBV7-2; j_gene: TRBJ2-3; d_gene: NA
CDR3aa: CSAAGQDGPNVLTF; CDR3nt: TGCAGCGCCGCCGGACAGGATGGTCCCAACGTCCTGACTTTC; abundance: NA; v_gene: TRBV29-1; j_gene: TRBJ2-6; d_gene: TRBD1
CDR3aa: CASSYDRDSTYEQYF; CDR3nt: TGTGCCAGCAGCTATGACCGGGACAGCACCTACGAGCAGTACTTC; abundance: NA; v_gene: TRBV7-2; j_gene: TRBJ2-7; d_gene: TRBD1
CDR3aa: CASSLAGTGFEKLFF; CDR3nt: TGTGCCAGCAGTCTGGCCGGGACAGGGTTTGAAAAACTGTTTTTT; abundance: NA; v_gene: TRBV6-6; j_gene: TRBJ1-4; d_gene: TRBD1
CDR3aa: CSVVKVGRGREKLFF; CDR3nt: TGCAGCGTTGTTAAGGTCGGCAGGGGACGTGAAAAACTGTTTTTT; abundance: NA; v_gene: TRBV29-1; j_gene: TRBJ1-4; d_gene: NA
CDR3aa: CASSLRLADNEQFF; CDR3nt: TGTGCCAGCAGCTTGCGACTAGCGGACAATGAGCAGTTCTTC; abundance: NA; v_gene: TRBV5-4; j_gene: TRBJ2-1; d_gene: TRBD2
CDR3aa: CASSNNPSSNIQYF; CDR3nt: TGTGCCAGTAGTAATAACCCTAGTTCGAACATTCAGTACTTC; abundance: NA; v_gene: TRBV19; j_gene: TRBJ2-4; d_gene: NA
CDR3aa: CGAGRGVRSDTEAFF; CDR3nt: TGTGGGGCAGGGAGGGGTGTTAGGTCGGACACTGAAGCTTTCTTT; abundance: NA; v_gene: TRBV30; j_gene: TRBJ1-1; d_gene: NA
CDR3aa: CASSFSGEVDSPLHF; CDR3nt: TGCGCCAGCAGCTTTTCCGGGGAAGTGGATTCACCCCTCCACTTT; abundance: NA; v_gene: TRBV5-1; j_gene: TRBJ1-6; d_gene: NA
CDR3aa: CASSQATGRRAFF; CDR3nt: TGCGCCAGCAGCCAGGCGACAGGGAGAAGAGCTTTCTTT; abundance: NA; v_gene: TRBV4-1; j_gene: TRBJ1-1; d_gene: TRBD1
CDR3aa: CASSLNGQGGSQHF; CDR3nt: TGTGCCAGCAGCTTGAATGGACAGGGTGGATCCCAGCATTTT; abundance: NA; v_gene: TRBV7-2; j_gene: TRBJ1-5; d_gene: TRBD1
CDR3aa: CASSARTGNSPLHF; CDR3nt: TGTGCCAGCAGCGCTCGGACAGGTAATTCACCCCTCCACTTT; abundance: NA; v_gene: TRBV9; j_gene: TRBJ1-6; d_gene: TRBD1
CDR3aa: CASSLIQRGREDTQYF; CDR3nt: TGCGCCAGCAGCTTGATTCAGCGCGGGAGAGAGGATACGCAGTATTTT; abundance: NA; v_gene: TRBV5-1; j_gene: TRBJ2-3; d_gene: TRBD2
CDR3aa: CAWSGRTAGANVLTF; CDR3nt: TGTGCCTGGAGTGGCCGGACAGCTGGGGCCAACGTCCTGACTTTC; abundance: NA; v_gene: TRBV30; j_gene: TRBJ2-6; d_gene: NA
CDR3aa: CASITGYRVEDGYTF; CDR3nt: TGTGCCAGCATAACAGGTTATAGGGTCGAGGATGGCTACACCTTC; abundance: NA; v_gene: TRBV7-9; j_gene: TRBJ1-2; d_gene: NA
CDR3aa: CASSHAGRNTIYF; CDR3nt: TGTGCCAGCAGCCATGCGGGGAGGAACACCATATATTTT; abundance: NA; v_gene: TRBV7-2; j_gene: TRBJ1-3; d_gene: NA
CDR3aa: CASSWEDRVQVDEQFF; CDR3nt: TGCGCCAGCAGCTGGGAGGACAGGGTTCAAGTCGATGAGCAGTTCTTC; abundance: NA; v_gene: TRBV5-1; j_gene: TRBJ2-1; d_gene: TRBD1
CDR3aa: CASSLGGFF; CDR3nt: TGTGCCAGCAGCCTAGGAGGGTTCTTC; abundance: NA; v_gene: TRBV3-1/TRBV3-2; j_gene: TRBJ2-1; d_gene: NA
CDR3aa: CAISKDRVHGYTF; CDR3nt: TGTGCCATCAGCAAGGACAGGGTCCATGGCTACACCTTC; abundance: NA; v_gene: TRBV10-3; j_gene: TRBJ1-2; d_gene: TRBD1
CDR3aa: CSVGGGLNQPQHF; CDR3nt: TGCAGCGTTGGGGGAGGACTCAATCAGCCCCAGCATTTT; abundance: NA; v_gene: TRBV29-1; j_gene: TRBJ1-5; d_gene: NA
CDR3aa: CASSLRDSNQPQHF; CDR3nt: TGTGCCAGCAGCCTAAGAGATAGCAATCAGCCCCAGCATTTT; abundance: NA; v_gene: TRBV6-5; j_gene: TRBJ1-5; d_gene: NA
CDR3aa: CASSTRVSGGKDTQYF; CDR3nt: TGTGCCAGCAGTACCAGGGTTAGCGGAGGAAAGGATACGCAGTATTTT; abundance: NA; v_gene: TRBV28; j_gene: TRBJ2-3; d_gene: NA
CDR3aa: CASRPDRESGYTF; CDR3nt: TGTGCCAGTAGACCGGACAGGGAGAGCGGCTACACCTTC; abundance: NA; v_gene: TRBV19; j_gene: TRBJ1-2; d_gene: TRBD1
CDR3aa: CAGSDGGTVDEQYF; CDR3nt: TGTGCCGGTTCGGACGGAGGGACAGTAGACGAGCAGTACTTC; abundance: NA; v_gene: TRBV6-1; j_gene: TRBJ2-7; d_gene: NA
CDR3aa: CASSLGLDNEQFF; CDR3nt: TGTGCCAGCAGCCTGGGACTTGACAATGAGCAGTTCTTC; abundance: NA; v_gene: TRBV7-3; j_gene: TRBJ2-1; d_gene: NA
CDR3aa: CSAGQGNNEQFF; CDR3nt: TGCAGCGCGGGACAGGGCAACAATGAGCAGTTCTTC; abundance: NA; v_gene: TRBV29-1; j_gene: TRBJ2-1; d_gene: TRBD1